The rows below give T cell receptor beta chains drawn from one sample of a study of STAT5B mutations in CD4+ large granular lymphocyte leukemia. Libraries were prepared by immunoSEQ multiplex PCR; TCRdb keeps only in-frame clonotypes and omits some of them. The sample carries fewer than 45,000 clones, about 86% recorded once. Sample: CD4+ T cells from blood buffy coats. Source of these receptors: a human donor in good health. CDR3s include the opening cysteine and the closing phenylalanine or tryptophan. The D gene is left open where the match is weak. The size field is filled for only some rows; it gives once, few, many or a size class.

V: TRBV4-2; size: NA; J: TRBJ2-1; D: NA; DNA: TGTGCCAGCAGCCAAGATTACAGCTCCTACAATGAGCAGTTCTTC; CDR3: CASSQDYSSYNEQFF
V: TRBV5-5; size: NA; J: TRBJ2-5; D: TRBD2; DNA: TGTGCCAGCAGCTTAGGGACTAGCGTGTACCAAGAGACCCAGTACTTC; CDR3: CASSLGTSVYQETQYF
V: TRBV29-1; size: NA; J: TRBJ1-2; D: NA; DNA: TGCAGCGTTGGGGCACAGGTTTATGGCTACACCTTC; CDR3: CSVGAQVYGYTF
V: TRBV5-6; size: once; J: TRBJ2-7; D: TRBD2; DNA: TGTGCCAGCAGCTTGAGCGGGACTAGCTTCGCCTACGAGCAGTACTTC; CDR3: CASSLSGTSFAYEQYF
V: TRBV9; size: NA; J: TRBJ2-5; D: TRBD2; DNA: TGTGCCAGCTCACGGGGGGGAAGGGAGACCCAGTACTTC; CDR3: CASSRGGRETQYF
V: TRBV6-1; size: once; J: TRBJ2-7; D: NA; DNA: TGTGCCAGCAGTGCCCTCCAGAGCTCCTACGAGCAGTACTTC; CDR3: CASSALQSSYEQYF
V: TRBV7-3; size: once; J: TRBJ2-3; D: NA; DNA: TGTGCCAGCAGCTACGAGGCAGATACGCAGTATTTT; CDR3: CASSYEADTQYF
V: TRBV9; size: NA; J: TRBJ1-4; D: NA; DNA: TGTGCCAGCAGCCAGGGAGGACAAAATGAAAAACTGTTTTTT; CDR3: CASSQGGQNEKLFF
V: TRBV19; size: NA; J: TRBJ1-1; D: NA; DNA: TGCGCCAGTACCCGAGGGTGGGACACTGAAGCTTTCTTT; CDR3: CASTRGWDTEAFF
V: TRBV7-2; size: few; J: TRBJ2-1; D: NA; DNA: TGTGCCAGCAGCCCCCACAACGGACGGGGCAATGAGCAGTTCTTC; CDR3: CASSPHNGRGNEQFF
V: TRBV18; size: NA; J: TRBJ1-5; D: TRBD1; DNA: TGTGCCAGCTCACAAAGACAGGGAAGGCGCAATCAGCCCCAGCATTTT; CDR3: CASSQRQGRRNQPQHF
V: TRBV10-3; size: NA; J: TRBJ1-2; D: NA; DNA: TGTGCCATCACCCGGGACGCCTCCTATGGCTACACCTTC; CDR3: CAITRDASYGYTF
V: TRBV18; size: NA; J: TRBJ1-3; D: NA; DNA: TGTGCCAGCTCACCACGGGGGGAGGTCGGAAACACCATATATTTT; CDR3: CASSPRGEVGNTIYF
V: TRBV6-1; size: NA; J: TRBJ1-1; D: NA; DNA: TGTGCCAGCAGCGTATTCGATCAGGGGTACACTGAAGCTTTCTTT; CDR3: CASSVFDQGYTEAFF
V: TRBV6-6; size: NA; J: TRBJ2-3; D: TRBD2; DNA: TGTGCCAGCAACAAGGGACTAGCGGGAGGGGCAGATACGCAGTATTTT; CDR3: CASNKGLAGGADTQYF
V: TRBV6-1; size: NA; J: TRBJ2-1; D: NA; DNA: TGTGCCAGCAGTGCGAGGAAGGACTGGACGAATGAGCAGTTCTTC; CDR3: CASSARKDWTNEQFF
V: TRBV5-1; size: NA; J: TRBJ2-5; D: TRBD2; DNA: TGCGCCAGCAGCTGGACTAGCGGGTACCAAGAGACCCAGTACTTC; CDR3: CASSWTSGYQETQYF
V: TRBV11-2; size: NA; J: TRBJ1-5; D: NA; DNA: TGTGCCAGCAGCTTAGATCTTGATCAGCCCCAGCATTTT; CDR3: CASSLDLDQPQHF
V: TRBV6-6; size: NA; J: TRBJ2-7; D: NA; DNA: TGTGCCAGCAGTGCCGGGACAATCTACGAGCAGTACTTC; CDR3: CASSAGTIYEQYF